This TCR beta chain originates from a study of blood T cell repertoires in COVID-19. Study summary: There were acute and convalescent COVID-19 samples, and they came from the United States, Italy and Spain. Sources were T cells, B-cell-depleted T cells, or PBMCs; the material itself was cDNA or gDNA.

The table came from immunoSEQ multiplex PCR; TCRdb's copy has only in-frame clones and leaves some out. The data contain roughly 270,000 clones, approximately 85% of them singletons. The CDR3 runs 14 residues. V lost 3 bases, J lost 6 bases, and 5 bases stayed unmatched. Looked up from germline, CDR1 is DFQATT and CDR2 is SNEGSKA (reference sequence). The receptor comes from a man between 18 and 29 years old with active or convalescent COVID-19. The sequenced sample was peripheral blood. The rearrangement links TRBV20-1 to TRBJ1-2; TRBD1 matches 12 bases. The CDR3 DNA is TGCAGTGCTAGTCACCGGGACAGGGGGCATGGCTACACCTTC. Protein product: CSASHRDRGHGYTF.